Below, 17 T cell receptor beta chains from the same sample are listed, as sequenced in a study of human T cells and chemical hapten exposure. Time point specified: patch test 1, 2 weeks after DPC sensitization. Described treatment: therapeutic diphenylcyclopropenone sensitization with weekly scalp DPC. TCRdb recomputed calls from the RACE reads with MiXCR, one row per CDR3 protein. This sample has approximately 90,000 distinct CDR3 sequences, with roughly a tenth found just once. The source material was whole blood, sampled in connection with sensitization to the hapten diphenylcyclopropenone (DPC). The receptors come from a man between 40 and 49 years old with alopecia areata. Some clones in this sample may be carry-over from other donors' samples.

The chain recombines TRBV23-1 with TRBJ1-1; tentative D call: TRBD1 (6 bases). Being an ORF, TRBV23-1 has a function that is uncertain. Trimming left V 7 bases short and J 5 bases short, with 23 bases between. The CDR3 covers 16 residues. In DNA, the CDR3 is TGCGCCAGCACCTCTAGCCAGTTGTGGGGGCTTACTGAAGCTTTCTTT. The encoded protein is CASTSSQLWGLTEAFF.

This clonotype was seen only a few times. The rearrangement links TRBV2 to TRBJ1-5; D is possibly TRBD1 (6 bases). Trimming stripped 6 bases from V and 5 bases from J, with 17 bases between. This CDR3 has 15 residues. The germline CDR1 and CDR2 sequences are SNHLY and FYNNEI. CDR3 residues: CASRGGGGHDQPQHF. CDR3 coding DNA: TGTGCCAGCAGGGGGGGAGGGGGTCACGATCAGCCCCAGCATTTT.

The table lists this clonotype with a few counts. The rearrangement joins TRBV29-1 to TRBJ2-5; D may be TRBD1 (5 bases). Trimming left V 3 bases short and J 5 bases short, with 10 bases between. The CDR3 is 12 residues long. Germline-derived CDR1 and CDR2 are SQVTM and ANQGSEA. The CDR3 region is CSVDKGPETQYF. CDR3 in DNA: TGCAGCGTTGATAAGGGGCCGGAGACCCAGTACTTC.

The V gene is TRBV20-1, the J gene TRBJ2-3; D is ambiguous. V was shortened by 7 bases and J by 1 base, with 18 bases between the two germline ends. Germline CDR1 reads DFQATT; CDR2 reads SNEGSKA (reference sequence). The CDR3 loop spans 15 amino acids. CDR3 amino acids: CSVNRPSIRTDTQYF. The CDR3 region has the DNA TGCAGTGTTAACCGGCCGAGTATTCGCACAGATACGCAGTATTTT.

This sequence joins TRBV5-4 and TRBJ2-1; 8 bases fit TRBD2. The length of the CDR3 is 16 residues. After removal of 5 bases from V and 0 bases from J, the junction contained 7 bases not matched to a gene. Germline V lookup: CDR1 SGHNT, CDR2 YYREEE (reference sequence). The CDR3 DNA reads as TGTGCCAGCAGTTTTAGCGGGGCCAGCTCCTACAATGAGCAGTTCTTC. It is translated as CASSFSGASSYNEQFF.

The rearrangement links TRBV7-9 to TRBJ2-3, with D perhaps matching TRBD2 (5 bases). Germline CDR1 reads SEHNR; CDR2 reads FQNEAQ (reference sequence). V lost 1 base and J 2 bases, leaving 13 bases between the germline ends. The CDR3 is made up of 16 amino acids. CDR3: CASSLEGGSVTDTQYF. The CDR3 DNA follows: TGTGCCAGCAGCTTAGAAGGCGGGTCCGTCACAGATACGCAGTATTTT.

A word on this clonotype: A junction end diverges from the germline sequence, so it may reflect a read error. The chain recombines TRBV28 with TRBJ2-6; 7 nucleotides line up with TRBD2. CDR3 size: 18 residues. From germline, CDR1 is MDHEN and CDR2 SYDVKM. The CDR3 DNA reads TGTGGCAGCAGTCGGGGAAGGCTAGCGGTGGATAGGGCCAACGTCCTGACTTTC. It codes for CGSSRGRLAVDRANVLTF.

This clonotype was found a few times. The V and J genes are TRBV10-3 and TRBJ2-7; D may match TRBD1 or TRBD2 (5 bases each). Trimming took 0 bases from V and 7 from J, leaving 13 bases between them. The CDR3 runs to 14 residues. Germline V lookup: CDR1 ENHRY, CDR2 SYGVKD. This chain's CDR3 is CAISESGRGEEQYV. In nucleotides, the CDR3 is TGTGCCATCAGTGAGTCGGGTAGGGGAGAAGAGCAGTACGTC.

The V and J genes are TRBV7-6 and TRBJ2-1, with D maybe TRBD1 (8 bases). Trimming removed 1 base from V and 7 bases from J, with 26 bases in between. Germline V gene lookup returns CDR1 SGHVS and CDR2 FNYEAQ. This CDR3 comprises 19 residues. Written as DNA, the CDR3 is TGTGCCAGCAGCTTAGGGACAGGGAGGTGGACTAGTTCTAATAATGAGCAGTTCTTC. Residues: CASSLGTGRWTSSNNEQFF.

This clonotype was counted only a few times. V gene TRBV29-1 combines with J gene TRBJ2-7; TRBD2 matches 8 bases. The CDR3 loop spans 15 amino acids. The V segment lost 3 bases and the J segment 2 bases; nucleotides outside the gene matches: 9. In germline, CDR1 is SQVTM, CDR2 ANQGSEA. CDR3 residues: CSVDRTSGSTYEQYF. The DNA for the CDR3 is TGCAGCGTTGATCGAACTAGCGGAAGTACCTACGAGCAGTACTTC.

The table lists this clonotype with a few counts. V and J are TRBV13 and TRBJ2-3; TRBD2 aligns across 9 bases. The V and J ends lost 4 bases and 3 bases, in that order; junction bases with no gene match: 5. CDR1 and CDR2 from the germline V gene are PRHDT and FYEKMQ (reference sequence). This CDR3 comprises 15 residues. CDR3 residues: CASSSLAGPTDTQYF. The CDR3, as DNA: TGTGCCAGCAGCTCACTAGCGGGTCCTACAGATACGCAGTATTTT.

The chain couples TRBV12-3 or TRBV12-4 to TRBJ1-5, with 9 bases matching TRBD1. V lost 5 bases to trimming and J lost 6 bases; unmatched junction nucleotides: 8. This CDR3 comprises 15 residues. CDR3 amino acids: CASSDTGTGFQPQHF. CDR3 in DNA: TGTGCCAGCAGTGATACCGGGACAGGGTTTCAGCCCCAGCATTTT.

This clonotype has a handful of counts. This chain uses TRBV5-8 with TRBJ1-4; maybe TRBD1 (6 bases). The CDR3 is 18 residues long. V dropped 3 bases and J dropped 2 bases, with 20 bases sitting between them. CDR1 is SGHTS and CDR2 is YDEGEE in the germline V gene. CDR3 coding DNA: TGTGCCAGCAGCTCCGGACAGTCGTCCACGGCGACTAATGAAAAACTGTTTTTT. Translation gives CASSSGQSSTATNEKLFF.

The genes are TRBV5-5 and TRBJ2-6, with TRBD2 identical over 9 bases. V lost 0 bases and J lost 2; bases outside the gene matches: 12. Germline-derived CDR1 and CDR2 are SGHKS and YYEKEE (reference sequence). The CDR3 is 20 amino acids. CDR3 amino acids: CASSLATAGGHGAGANVLTF. DNA of the CDR3: TGTGCCAGCAGCTTGGCCACAGCGGGAGGTCACGGTGCTGGGGCCAACGTCCTGACTTTC.

The chain recombines TRBV6-1 with TRBJ2-7; either TRBD1 or TRBD2 may supply D (5 bases each). V gave up 4 bases and J gave up 1 base, with 11 bases separating them. Germline CDR1 and CDR2: MNHNS and SASEGT. CDR3 length: 14 amino acids. The DNA of the CDR3 is TGTGCCAGCAGTGTAGGGGACGGTTCCTACGAGCAGTACTTC. Encoded protein: CASSVGDGSYEQYF.

This clonotype was recorded at least ten times. The chain uses TRBV12-3 or TRBV12-4 and TRBJ1-1; TRBD1 matches at 7 bases. Trimming removed 5 bases from V and 9 bases from J; junction bases left unmatched: 15. The CDR3 runs 15 residues. Written as DNA, the CDR3 is TGTGCCAGCAGTCAGGACAGGACCATCTCATTCAAAGCTTTCTTT. It encodes CASSQDRTISFKAFF.

This sequence joins TRBV6-2 or TRBV6-3 and TRBJ2-3, with unresolved D. The CDR3 runs to 12 residues. V lost 6 bases to trimming and J lost 5 bases, with 9 bases between them. Germline loops: CDR1 MNHEY, CDR2 SVGEGT. As DNA, the CDR3 is TGTGCCAGCAGCCCCACCGAAGATACGCAGTATTTT. This encodes CASSPTEDTQYF.